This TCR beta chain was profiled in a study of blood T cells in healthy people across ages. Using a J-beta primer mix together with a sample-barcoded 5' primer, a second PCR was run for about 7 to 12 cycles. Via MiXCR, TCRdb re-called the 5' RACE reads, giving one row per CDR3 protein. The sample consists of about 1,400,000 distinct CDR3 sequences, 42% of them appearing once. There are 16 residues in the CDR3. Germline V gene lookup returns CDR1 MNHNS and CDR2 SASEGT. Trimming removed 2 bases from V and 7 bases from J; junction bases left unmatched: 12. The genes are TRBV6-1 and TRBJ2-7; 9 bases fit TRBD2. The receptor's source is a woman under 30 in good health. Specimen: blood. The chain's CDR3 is CASSEFPSGVYNEQYF. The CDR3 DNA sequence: TGTGCCAGCAGTGAATTCCCTAGCGGGGTCTACAATGAGCAGTACTTC.